Listed below are T cell receptor beta chains from one sample, sequenced in a study of cytomegalovirus exposure and HLA in healthy donors. The repertoire was sequenced with immunoSEQ multiplex PCR; TCRdb's copy has only in-frame clones and lacks some. The repertoire holds roughly 79,000 clones, with 85% to 95% as singletons. Sequencing input: PBMCs. The origin of the receptors is a man younger than 35 in good health and CMV-seronegative. The CDR3 runs from the conserved cysteine through the conserved F or W. D genes are given only for firm matches. The size field is filled for only some rows; it gives once, few, many or a size class.

>TRBJ1-2|-|TRBV10-3|TRBD1
CAITAGGTGTGDGYTF
TGTGCCATCACTGCGGGGGGTACCGGGACAGGGGATGGCTACACCTTC
>TRBJ1-2|-|TRBV29-1|-
CSVDARVEVYGYTF
TGCAGCGTTGACGCCAGGGTAGAAGTCTATGGCTACACCTTC
>TRBJ2-7|once|TRBV6-5|-
CASSPGDRVPFQYF
TGTGCCAGCAGTCCGGGGGACAGAGTACCGTTCCAGTACTTC
>TRBJ1-1|-|TRBV5-1|-
CASSLRGVFSFF
TGCGCCAGCAGCTTGAGGGGCGTCTTCTCTTTCTTT
>TRBJ2-3|-|TRBV6-6|-
CASSWDISSTDTQYF
TGTGCCAGCAGCTGGGACATTTCTAGCACAGATACGCAGTATTTT
>TRBJ2-7|-|TRBV4-1|-
CASSQAADRHYEQYF
TGCGCCAGCAGCCAAGCAGCCGACAGACACTACGAGCAGTACTTC
>TRBJ2-7|-|TRBV21-1|-
CASSKGRDRVSEQYF
TGTGCCAGCAGCAAGGGTCGGGACAGGGTGAGCGAGCAGTACTTC
>TRBJ1-1|-|TRBV7-2|-
CASSLRQPEAFF
TGTGCCAGCAGCTTGAGACAGCCTGAAGCTTTCTTT
>TRBJ2-4|once|TRBV7-2|TRBD2
CASSPRGTSENIQYF
TGTGCCAGCAGCCCAAGGGGGACTAGCGAGAACATTCAGTACTTC
>TRBJ1-1|-|TRBV30|-
CAWRRGGKNTEAFF
TGTGCCTGGAGGAGGGGGGGGAAGAACACTGAAGCTTTCTTT
>TRBJ1-2|-|TRBV6-5|-
CASSSNTYALFF
TGTGCCAGCAGTTCAAATACCTATGCCCTTTTCTTC
>TRBJ2-7|-|TRBV15|-
CATSRDSLASGRHEQYF
TGTGCCACCAGCAGAGATAGCCTAGCGAGTGGCAGGCACGAGCAGTACTTC
>TRBJ2-7|-|TRBV19|-
CASKGLRAGEYEQYF
TGTGCCAGTAAGGGCCTCAGGGCAGGGGAGTACGAGCAGTACTTC
>TRBJ1-2|-|TRBV5-4|TRBD1
CASSSGQGDGYTF
TGTGCCAGCAGCTCGGGACAGGGGGACGGCTACACCTTC
>TRBJ2-3|-|TRBV14|TRBD2
CASSDITSGYTDTQYF
TGTGCCAGCAGCGATATTACTAGCGGCTACACAGATACGCAGTATTTT
>TRBJ2-3|-|TRBV5-1|TRBD2
CASSFVAVSGGSTDTQYF
TGCGCCAGCAGCTTCGTAGCAGTATCGGGGGGAAGCACAGATACGCAGTATTTT
>TRBJ2-7|-|TRBV12-5|TRBD1
CASGPHTGGDYEQYF
TGTGCTAGTGGTCCCCATACAGGGGGTGACTACGAGCAGTACTTC
>TRBJ2-1|-|TRBV27|TRBD2
CASSLGLAVYNEQFF
TGTGCCAGCAGTTTGGGACTAGCGGTCTACAATGAGCAGTTCTTC
>TRBJ1-1|-|TRBV21-1|-
CASSATGTFEAFF
TGTGCCAGCAGCGCGACAGGTACTTTTGAAGCTTTCTTT
>TRBJ2-7|-|TRBV30|-
CALTQGAYEQYF
TGTGCCTTAACACAGGGTGCCTACGAGCAGTACTTC
>TRBJ2-7|-|TRBV21-1|-
CASSKESAGGPLYEQYF
TGTGCCAGCAGCAAAGAGTCAGCGGGAGGGCCCCTCTACGAGCAGTACTTC
>TRBJ1-1|-|TRBV5-1|TRBD1
CASTPRGGWTDGTEAFF
TGCGCCAGCACCCCCCGAGGGGGCTGGACCGATGGGACTGAAGCTTTCTTT
>TRBJ2-7|-|TRBV2|TRBD1
CAQDRGGYEQYF
TGTGCCCAAGACAGGGGCGGCTACGAGCAGTACTTC
>TRBJ2-7|once|TRBV27|-
CASRGQKSSYEQYF
TGTGCCAGCCGCGGACAGAAGAGCTCCTACGAGCAGTACTTC
>TRBJ2-5|-|TRBV19|-
CASSRAFQETQYF
TGTGCCAGTAGTAGGGCTTTCCAAGAGACCCAGTACTTC
>TRBJ1-3|once|TRBV6-1|TRBD1
CASSLGQDSGNTIYF
TGTGCCAGCAGTTTGGGACAGGACTCTGGAAACACCATATATTTT
>TRBJ1-1|-|TRBV25-1|-
CASSAGQRTNTEAFF
TGTGCCAGCAGTGCTGGACAGAGAACTAACACTGAAGCTTTCTTT
>TRBJ1-1|-|TRBV5-1|-
CASTSTQGYGKAFF
TGCGCCAGCACTTCCACACAGGGATATGGAAAAGCTTTCTTT
>TRBJ1-5|few|TRBV30|-
CAWTPDSNQPQHF
TGTGCCTGGACCCCAGACAGTAATCAGCCCCAGCATTTT
>TRBJ2-3|-|TRBV5-1|-
CASSAPSDTQYF
TGCGCCAGCAGCGCGCCTAGCGATACGCAGTATTTT
>TRBJ1-3|-|TRBV6-5|-
CASRTNQGHTIYF
TGTGCCAGCAGAACTAATCAAGGCCACACCATATATTTT
>TRBJ1-3|-|TRBV7-9|TRBD1
CASSFSGQGRGPSGNTIYF
TGTGCCAGCAGTTTCTCCGGACAGGGAAGAGGCCCCTCTGGAAACACCATATATTTT
>TRBJ1-4|-|TRBV25-1|-
CASSQNEKLFF
TGTGCCAGCAGCCAAAATGAAAAACTGTTTTTT
>TRBJ2-7|-|TRBV18|-
CASSPYSSSYEQYF
TGTGCCAGCTCACCATACAGTAGCTCCTACGAGCAGTACTTC
>TRBJ1-2|-|TRBV6-6|-
CASTADANYGYTF
TGTGCCAGCACAGCGGATGCTAACTATGGCTACACCTTC
>TRBJ2-6|-|TRBV29-1|-
CSVVLGAGANVLTF
TGCAGCGTTGTTTTAGGGGCTGGGGCCAACGTCCTGACTTTC
>TRBJ1-5|-|TRBV4-1|-
CASSQVGGQSNQPQHF
TGCGCCAGCAGCCAAGTAGGTGGGCAGAGCAATCAGCCCCAGCATTTT
>TRBJ1-1|-|TRBV11-2|-
CASSPTRHSLNTEAFF
TGTGCCAGCAGCCCCACTCGGCACAGCTTGAACACTGAAGCTTTCTTT
>TRBJ1-4|-|TRBV30|-
CAWSLTTGYREKLFF
TGTGCCTGGAGCCTTACCACAGGGTACAGGGAAAAACTGTTTTTT
>TRBJ2-5|-|TRBV29-1|TRBD1
CSVETGARETQYF
TGCAGCGTTGAGACAGGGGCACGAGAGACCCAGTACTTC
>TRBJ1-1|-|TRBV29-1|TRBD1
CSGGTGETFF
TGCAGCGGTGGGACAGGTGAGACTTTCTTT
>TRBJ1-5|-|TRBV4-1|-
CASSQAPGGDWPQHF
TGCGCCAGCAGCCAAGCGCCGGGTGGAGATTGGCCCCAGCATTTT
>TRBJ1-3|-|TRBV10-3|-
CAIAVQGPRGNTIYF
TGTGCCATCGCCGTTCAGGGGCCTAGGGGAAACACCATATATTTT
>TRBJ2-7|-|TRBV13|TRBD2
CASSFLEGGEKYEQYF
TGTGCCAGCAGCTTCCTAGAGGGAGGGGAGAAGTACGAGCAGTACTTC
>TRBJ2-7|once|TRBV6-5|TRBD2
CASSSGSGLHEQYF
TGTGCCAGCAGTTCAGGTAGCGGGCTCCACGAGCAGTACTTC
>TRBJ1-2|-|TRBV9|TRBD1
CASSAGGQGYYGYTF
TGTGCCAGCAGCGCAGGGGGACAGGGGTACTATGGCTACACCTTC